These 27 T cell receptor beta chains were sequenced from one sample in a study of T cell responses to AZD1222 COVID-19 vaccine. Assay used: immunoSEQ multiplex PCR; TCRdb lists only in-frame clones, some missing. The sample holds around 190,000 clones, 88% seen once. This sample comprised peripheral blood, obtained 28 days after the second AZD1222 dose. These receptor sequences come from an adult who received the AZD1222 COVID-19 vaccine.

The chain carries TRBV27 and TRBJ2-1, with D perhaps TRBD1 (5 bases). This CDR3 has 17 residues. Germline values: CDR1 MNHEY, CDR2 SMNVEV (reference sequence). V lost 6 bases to trimming and J lost 1 base, with 19 bases between them. The CDR3 sequence: CASRGVKSDVSYNEQFF. Written as DNA, the CDR3 is TGTGCCAGCAGAGGGGTAAAGAGTGATGTGTCCTACAATGAGCAGTTCTTC.

The gene calls are TRBV5-1 and TRBJ2-7; TRBD1 is a possible D gene (6 bases). The V gene's germline CDR1 is SGHRS and CDR2 YFSETQ. V was pared by 3 bases and J by 2 bases, with 15 bases between. This CDR3 has 15 amino acids. The DNA for the CDR3 is TGCGCCAGCAGCTCTGTCGGGACACCAACCTACGAGCAGTACTTC. Protein sequence: CASSSVGTPTYEQYF.

The V and J genes are TRBV19 and TRBJ2-7; D may be TRBD2 (6 bases). The CDR3 totals 14 residues. From germline, CDR1 is LNHDA and CDR2 SQIVND (reference sequence). Between the trimmed V and J ends, which lost 3 bases and 1 base, there was a span of 10 bases. This chain's CDR3 is CASSMRLASYEQYF. The DNA for the CDR3 is TGTGCCAGTAGTATGAGGCTAGCGTCCTACGAGCAGTACTTC.

This clone was picked up one time. The genes are TRBV18 and TRBJ2-7; 7 bases line up with TRBD1. After removal of 4 bases from V and 1 base from J, the junction contained 16 bases not matched to a gene. Germline V CDR1 and CDR2: KGHSH, LQKENI. CDR3 length: 18 residues. The CDR3 nucleotides are TGTGCCAGCTCACTAAGAAGGACCCAGGGGGAATGGTCCTACGAGCAGTACTTC. Translated: CASSLRRTQGEWSYEQYF.

The rearrangement uses TRBV30 and TRBJ1-3; no clear D. Trimming left V 1 base short and J 2 bases short, with 12 bases between. Germline V gene lookup returns CDR1 GTSNPN and CDR2 SVGIG (reference sequence). The length of the CDR3 is 15 residues. In DNA, the CDR3 is TGTGCCTGGAGTGGGGAGGCTCGGGCTGGAAACACCATATATTTT. As protein: CAWSGEARAGNTIYF.

J is TRBJ1-3 and V is TRBV7-6; no definite D call. The germline V gene has CDR1 SGHVS and CDR2 FNYEAQ. The CDR3 covers 16 residues. V shed 0 bases and J shed 6 bases, with 15 bases lying between them. The CDR3 DNA follows: TGTGCCAGCAGCTTAGCGGTGGCAGTTCTTTCAAACACCATATATTTT. It encodes CASSLAVAVLSNTIYF.

As concerns this clone: Other nucleotide sequences from this sample produce the same CDR3. The rearrangement joins TRBV7-9 to TRBJ2-5; D not resolved. CDR1 and CDR2 from the germline V gene are SEHNR and FQNEAQ (reference sequence). This CDR3 contains 13 residues. The ends were cut back, 2 bases at V and 3 bases at J, with 7 bases in the middle. The CDR3, as DNA: TGTGCCAGCAGCTTATCGGGTGAAGAGACCCAGTACTTC. Its protein is CASSLSGEETQYF.

J is TRBJ1-2 and V is TRBV11-2, with D maybe TRBD1 (6 bases). V was cut by 1 base and J by 8 bases, with 11 bases left in between. Germline values: CDR1 SGHAT, CDR2 FQNNGV. The CDR3 is made up of 13 amino acids. In DNA, the CDR3 is TGTGCCAGCAGCTTAGCAGGGGCGGGCGGCTACACCTTC. It is translated as CASSLAGAGGYTF.

The gene calls are TRBV5-8 and TRBJ2-1; D remains ambiguous. In germline, CDR1 is SGHTS, CDR2 YDEGEE. Trimming took off 0 bases at V and 0 bases at J, with 10 bases between the two ends. The CDR3 length is 16 residues. The CDR3 bases are TGTGCCAGCAGCTTGGCGGTCATTAGCTCCTACAATGAGCAGTTCTTC. Translating it yields CASSLAVISSYNEQFF.

V and J are TRBV5-1 and TRBJ1-4, with TRBD1 matching over 7 bases. Germline trimming cut 0 bases from V and 5 bases from J; bases unmatched to any gene: 7. The germline gives CDR1 SGHRS, CDR2 YFSETQ. The CDR3 contains 16 residues. The CDR3 nucleotides are TGCGCCAGCAGCTTGGGACAGGGTCTTGAGAATGAAAAACTGTTTTTT. This translates into CASSLGQGLENEKLFF.

This rearrangement joins TRBV11-3 to TRBJ2-1, with a possible D match to TRBD1 (6 bases). CDR1 is SGHNT and CDR2 is YENEEA in the germline V gene. This CDR3 spans 17 amino acids. The V end lost 1 base, the J end lost 7 bases, and 20 bases lay between the germline ends. CDR3 loop: CASSLAAGTPRGNEQFF. DNA of the CDR3: TGTGCCAGCAGCTTAGCTGCCGGGACCCCAAGGGGGAATGAGCAGTTCTTC.

J is TRBJ2-5 and V is TRBV5-1; no firm D call. This CDR3 is 13 amino acids long. The germline V and J ends were trimmed by 0 bases and 3 bases, with 6 bases remaining between them. Germline CDR1 reads SGHRS; CDR2 reads YFSETQ. CDR3 residues: CASSLGVKETQYF. CDR3 DNA: TGCGCCAGCAGCTTGGGAGTAAAAGAGACCCAGTACTTC.

This sequence joins TRBV5-1 and TRBJ1-2, with a tentative D call TRBD1 (5 bases). Germline assignment: CDR1 SGHRS and CDR2 YFSETQ. CDR3 length: 12 amino acids. Trimming shortened V by 5 bases and J by 2 bases, and 7 bases separated the two germline ends. The CDR3 bases are TGCGCCAGCAGACGACAGAACTATGGCTACACCTTC. As protein: CASRRQNYGYTF.

This clone was seen more than once but under ten times. V usage is TRBV5-6 and J usage is TRBJ1-2, with TRBD1 matching 8 bases. CDR1 SGHDT and CDR2 YYEEEE come from the germline V gene. V was pared by 0 bases and J by 4 bases, with 5 bases of the junction left unmatched. The CDR3 sequence is 15 residues long. The CDR3 DNA reads as TGTGCCAGCAGCTTGGATGGACAGGGCCTCTATGGCTACACCTTC. This gives the protein CASSLDGQGLYGYTF.

Points on this clone: Other DNA sequences in this specimen translate into the identical CDR3. V is TRBV5-6 and J is TRBJ1-2; D is undetermined. In germline, CDR1 is SGHDT, CDR2 YYEEEE. CDR3 size: 13 residues. V was clipped by 0 bases and J by 4 bases, with 7 bases between them. The CDR3 nucleotides read TGTGCCAGCAGCTTGGGACCTTTCTATGGCTACACCTTC. Its protein product is CASSLGPFYGYTF.

This clone appeared a single time. This rearrangement joins TRBV5-8 to TRBJ1-6; D gene ambiguous. Germline CDR1 SGHTS, CDR2 YDEGEE. The CDR3 totals 13 residues. V shed 4 bases and J shed 13 bases, with 15 bases lying between them. Here the CDR3 reads CASSLGSLGPLHF. DNA for the CDR3: TGTGCCAGCAGCCTCGGGAGCCTGGGTCCCCTCCACTTT.

This sequence joins TRBV2 and TRBJ1-6, with a weak D call TRBD1 (5 bases). Deletions cut 3 bases from V and 6 bases from J, with 12 bases between. CDR1 and CDR2 from the germline V gene are SNHLY and FYNNEI. CDR3 size: 15 residues. The CDR3 sequence is CASSERYRGNSPLHF. The CDR3 region has the DNA TGTGCCAGCAGTGAGAGGTATAGGGGTAATTCACCCCTCCACTTT.

The gene calls are TRBV5-5 and TRBJ2-1; 8 bases fit TRBD2. V gave up 0 bases and J gave up 0 bases; unmatched junction bases: 2. This CDR3 has 16 amino acids. CDR1 is SGHKS and CDR2 is YYEKEE in the germline V gene (reference sequence). The CDR3 bases are TGTGCCAGCAGCTTGGTAGCGGGGAGCTCCTACAATGAGCAGTTCTTC. This translates into CASSLVAGSSYNEQFF.

CDR3 sequence reads: CASSLIGTGSYEQYF. CDR3 coding DNA: TGTGCCAGCAGCTTAATTGGGACAGGATCCTACGAGCAGTACTTC. The chain couples TRBV11-2 to TRBJ2-7; 8 bases fit TRBD1. This CDR3 region has 15 residues. Per germline, CDR1 SGHAT and CDR2 FQNNGV. V was pared by 2 bases and J by 1 base, with 4 bases of the junction left unmatched.

The V call is TRBV18, the J call TRBJ1-6; D may be TRBD1 (5 bases). The CDR3 is 15 amino acids. Germline assignment: CDR1 KGHSH and CDR2 LQKENI. V lost 2 bases, J lost 5 bases, and 10 bases lay in between. In DNA form, the CDR3 reads TGTGCCAGCTCACCAATGGGGACTAATAATTCACCCCTCCACTTT. Its translation: CASSPMGTNNSPLHF. The entire variable domain, with the rest obtained from reference TRBV18 and TRBJ1-6, is as follows: NAGVMQNPRHLVRRRGQEARLRCSPMKGHSHVYWYRQLPEEGLKFMVYLQKENIIDESGMPKERFSAEFPKEGPSILRIQQVVRGDSAAYFCASSPMGTNNSPLHFGNGTRLTVT.

This clone was detected only once. The chain couples TRBV7-9 to TRBJ2-7; D might be TRBD1 or TRBD2, each matching 5 bases. Germline values: CDR1 SEHNR, CDR2 FQNEAQ (reference sequence). V lost 4 bases and J 0 bases, leaving 10 bases between the germline ends. This CDR3 has 14 amino acids. The CDR3 bases are TGTGCCAGCAGCTCCCGGGACCTCTCCTACGAGCAGTACTTC. Amino acid sequence: CASSSRDLSYEQYF.

The chain couples TRBV7-3 to TRBJ2-3; D unclear. The length of the CDR3 is 15 residues. Trimming removed 5 bases at V and 8 bases at J, with 20 bases between. Germline CDR1 reads SGHTA; CDR2 reads FQGTGA. The CDR3 reads CASSSNAPSAGTQYF. The CDR3 DNA reads as TGTGCCAGCAGCAGTAACGCTCCTTCAGCTGGTACGCAGTATTTT.

The rearrangement joins TRBV13 to TRBJ2-1, with TRBD2 identical over 8 bases. The CDR3 spans 14 residues. Trimming took 4 bases from V and 7 from J; bases not matched to a gene: 6. CDR1 is PRHDT and CDR2 is FYEKMQ in the germline V gene (reference sequence). CDR3 in amino acids: CASSSGLGRNEQFF. The CDR3 DNA is TGTGCCAGCAGCTCGGGACTAGGTAGGAATGAGCAGTTCTTC.

V usage is TRBV29-1 and J usage is TRBJ1-2; no reliable D call. This CDR3 is 14 amino acids long. Germline V gives CDR1 SQVTM, CDR2 ANQGSEA. The V and J ends lost 0 bases and 5 bases respectively, with 13 bases between them. The CDR3, as DNA: TGCAGCGTTGAAGATCTCAGAACTTTATATGGCTACACCTTC. Its protein is CSVEDLRTLYGYTF.

This chain uses TRBV19 with TRBJ1-2, with D maybe TRBD1 (6 bases). Germline CDR1 is LNHDA and CDR2 is SQIVND (reference sequence). Between the trimmed V and J ends, which lost 6 bases and 6 bases, there was a span of 17 bases. The CDR3 has 14 residues. The CDR3: CASRKGGYDDGYTF. Here the CDR3 DNA reads TGTGCCAGTAGAAAAGGGGGGTATGATGATGGCTACACCTTC.

The chain is built from TRBV5-1 and TRBJ2-1, with D unclear. V was shortened by 0 bases and J by 8 bases, with 15 bases between the two germline ends. Germline CDR1 and CDR2: SGHRS and YFSETQ. The CDR3 length is 15 residues. The CDR3 sequence is CASSLAPRVRDEQFF. The CDR3 DNA is TGCGCCAGCAGCTTGGCACCCCGAGTCCGCGATGAGCAGTTCTTC.

This clone was seen just once. Here the CDR3 DNA reads TGTGCCAGCAGCTGGGACAGAAATCAGCCCCAGCATTTT. Its protein product is CASSWDRNQPQHF. This rearrangement joins TRBV11-1 to TRBJ1-5; 7 bases are a match to TRBD1. The V and J ends lost 4 bases and 4 bases, in that order; junction bases with no gene match: 1. The CDR3 is 13 residues long. The germline gives CDR1 SGHAT, CDR2 FQDESV (reference sequence).